Listed here are 28 T cell receptor beta chains from one sample, sequenced in a study of regulatory T cells in long-lasting Graves disease. Both iRepertoire HTBI primers and Arm-PCR of CDR3 regions were used to build the TCR beta libraries. TCRdb analysed the multiplex PCR reads with MiXCR anew, one entry per CDR3 protein. The sample lists nearly 350,000 distinct CDR3 sequences, 20% occurring once. As to time point: persistent/refractory GD, antithyroid drugs over 5 years with positive TRAb. PBMC RNA was the source of the TCR library. This specimen consisted of peripheral blood mononuclear cells (PBMCs), obtained when the disease was refractory, from a patient treated with antithyroid drugs. Receptor source: a female donor with Graves disease.

As regards this clonotype: It may be a read error: a sequence one base away is much more abundant. This CDR3 is missing its conserved last phenylalanine or tryptophan, likely due to a read error. The chain employs TRBV20-1 and TRBJ1-1; D remains unclear. CDR3 length equals 13 residues. Germline values: CDR1 DFQATT, CDR2 SNEGSKA (reference sequence). V lost 5 bases and J 3 bases, leaving 13 bases between the germline ends. The CDR3 bases are TGCAGTGCTGGAGGGATCCGGTACACTGAAGCTTTCCTT. It yields the protein CSAGGIRYTEAFL.

This clonotype was detected ten times or more. The CDR3 DNA reads as TGTGCCAGCAGTCTCCTAGGGGCCGTACGACCCCAGCATTTT. As protein: CASSLLGAVRPQHF. V is TRBV6-2 or TRBV6-3 and J is TRBJ1-5; D is perhaps TRBD1 (5 bases). This CDR3 has 14 amino acids. Trimming took 5 bases from V and 10 from J, leaving 18 bases between them. Per the germline V gene, CDR1 is MNHEY and CDR2 is SVGEGT.

This clonotype was observed at least ten times. The V gene is TRBV28, the J gene TRBJ2-7, with TRBD2 as a possible D gene (6 bases). CDR3 length: 15 residues. Trimming stripped 5 bases from V and 2 bases from J, with 16 bases between. Germline CDR1 reads MDHEN; CDR2 reads SYDVKM. CDR3 bases: TGTGCCAGCAGTGTTACAGCGGGCGCCCCCTACGAGCAGTACTTC. Amino acid sequence: CASSVTAGAPYEQYF.

This clonotype was found many times. The chain employs TRBV7-2 and TRBJ2-5; D is possibly TRBD1 (6 bases). The V gene's germline CDR1 is SGHTA and CDR2 FQGNSA. V was shortened by 5 bases and J by 4 bases, with 11 bases between the two germline ends. This CDR3 comprises 13 residues. This chain's CDR3 is CASSNRAGETQYF. Written as DNA, the CDR3 is TGTGCCAGCAGCAACAGGGCGGGAGAGACCCAGTACTTC.

This clonotype was picked up a small number of times. The J gene is TRBJ2-5, the V gene TRBV19; D may be TRBD2 (6 bases). This CDR3 contains 15 residues. The germline V and J ends were trimmed by 5 bases and 0 bases, with 13 bases remaining between them. Looked up from germline, CDR1 is LNHDA and CDR2 is SQIVND (reference sequence). Written as DNA, the CDR3 is TGTGCCAGTAGTGTTAGCGGCAGGTACCAAGAGACCCAGTACTTC. Amino acid sequence: CASSVSGRYQETQYF.

This clonotype has only a few counts. The chain is built from TRBV30 and TRBJ1-1; tentative D call: TRBD1 (5 bases). This CDR3 spans 14 amino acids. CDR1 and CDR2 from the germline V gene are GTSNPN and SVGIG (reference sequence). The ends were cut back, 2 bases at V and 4 bases at J, with 14 bases in the middle. The CDR3 DNA reads as TGTGCCTGGAGTACCGGGCAAAGGGGCACTGAAGCTTTCTTT. Amino acids: CAWSTGQRGTEAFF.

This clonotype was observed a few times. The chain has TRBV20-1 and TRBJ2-7; 8 bases are shared with TRBD1. Per the germline V gene, CDR1 is DFQATT and CDR2 is SNEGSKA (reference sequence). V shed 5 bases and J 0 bases; nucleotides not matched to a gene: 9. The CDR3 is 15 residues long. CDR3 sequence (DNA): TGCAGTGCTCCAGGGCCAGGGGGCCACTCCTACGAGCAGTACTTC. This sequence encodes CSAPGPGGHSYEQYF.

The table lists this clonotype with a few counts. The chain is built from TRBV20-1 and TRBJ1-1, with D hard to call. This CDR3 spans 13 amino acids. V gave up 6 bases and J gave up 0 bases, with 11 bases separating them. Per germline, CDR1 DFQATT and CDR2 SNEGSKA (reference sequence). The CDR3: CSATGSMNTEAFF. The CDR3 coding sequence is TGCAGTGCAACGGGGTCCATGAACACTGAAGCTTTCTTT.

This clonotype was observed many times. The V gene is TRBV2, the J gene TRBJ2-2; D possibly corresponds to TRBD2 (6 bases). Germline V gives CDR1 SNHLY, CDR2 FYNNEI. V lost 6 bases, J lost 4 bases, and 18 bases lay in between. The length of the CDR3 is 16 residues. The CDR3, as DNA: TGTGCCAGCAGCACCCCGGGACTGGGCGCCACCGGGGAGCTGTTTTTT. Translating gives CASSTPGLGATGELFF.

This clonotype was seen more than once but under ten times. V usage is TRBV12-3 or TRBV12-4 and J usage is TRBJ2-2; 8 bases agree with TRBD2. With V trimmed by 3 bases and J by 4 bases, 4 bases remained unmatched. The CDR3 runs to 15 residues. CDR3 region: CASSFLAGFTGELFF. The CDR3 DNA is TGTGCCAGCAGTTTTTTAGCGGGATTCACCGGGGAGCTGTTTTTT.

This clonotype has ten or more counts. At one of its ends the junction is not consistent with the germline gene, which may arise from a read error. The chain has TRBV5-1 and TRBJ2-7; D possibly corresponds to TRBD1 (6 bases). This CDR3 comprises 14 residues. Germline CDR1 and CDR2: SGHRS and YFSETQ. The CDR3 DNA reads as TGTGCCAGCAGAGCGGACGGACAGACCTACGAGCAGTACTTC. As protein: CASRADGQTYEQYF.

This clonotype was counted at least ten times. The chain has TRBV2 and TRBJ1-5, with D uncertain. Germline CDR1 is SNHLY and CDR2 is FYNNEI. V lost 7 bases to trimming and J lost 4 bases, with 20 bases between them. CDR3 size: 16 residues. CDR3 in amino acids: CASTEGGSGWNQPQHF. The CDR3 coding sequence is TGTGCCAGCACCGAAGGCGGCAGCGGATGGAATCAGCCCCAGCATTTT.

The table lists this clonotype with a few counts. The chain carries TRBV4-2 and TRBJ1-2, with 9 bases fitting TRBD1. This CDR3 is built from 14 residues. Germline lookup yields CDR1 LGHNA and CDR2 YNFKEQ. J gave up 6 bases and V 0 bases, and 2 bases lay outside the gene matches. The CDR3 protein is CASSQDDRGNGYTF. For the CDR3, the DNA is TGTGCCAGCAGCCAAGATGACAGGGGGAATGGCTACACCTTC.

Notes on this clonotype: A read error likely explains this, since a far larger clone differs by one base. The chain has TRBV25-1 and TRBJ2-7; the D is unclear. This CDR3 is 11 amino acids long. Trimming left V 4 bases short and J 6 bases short, with 7 bases between. The germline gives CDR1 MGHDK, CDR2 SYGVNS. CDR3 DNA sequence: TGTGCCAGCAGTGGGGTGGGCGAGCAGTACTTC. Translating it yields CASSGVGEQYF.

This clonotype occurred many times. V gene TRBV7-6 combines with J gene TRBJ1-1, with a possible D match to TRBD1 (5 bases). Germline loops: CDR1 SGHVS, CDR2 FNYEAQ. The CDR3 contains 14 residues. Trimming pared 6 bases from V and 0 bases from J, leaving 11 bases between. CDR3 protein: CASSPRDLNTEAFF. DNA of the CDR3: TGTGCCAGCAGTCCCCGGGACCTGAACACTGAAGCTTTCTTT.

V is TRBV6-5 and J is TRBJ2-7; 7 bases match TRBD1. V was pared by 2 bases and J by 5 bases, with 3 bases of the junction left unmatched. CDR1 and CDR2 from the germline V gene are MNHEY and SVGAGI. The CDR3 spans 13 residues. CDR3 in amino acids: CASSYPTGHEQYF. CDR3 nucleotide sequence: TGTGCCAGCAGTTACCCGACAGGGCACGAGCAGTACTTC.

This clonotype appeared once. This sequence joins TRBV6-1 and TRBJ1-2, with 12 bases matching TRBD1. Trimming at V came to 0 bases and at J to 4 bases, leaving 9 bases not matched to a gene. The CDR3 spans 18 residues. Germline values: CDR1 MNHNS, CDR2 SASEGT. The CDR3 region has the DNA TGTGCCAGCAGTGAAGCCGGGACAGGGGGCGGAAAGGGCTATGGCTACACCTTC. Translating it yields CASSEAGTGGGKGYGYTF.

The rearrangement uses TRBV4-1 and TRBJ2-2; D gene uncertain. The CDR3 has 19 residues. From germline, CDR1 is MGHRA and CDR2 YSYEKL. Trimming removed 3 bases from V and 2 bases from J, with 22 bases in between. The DNA for the CDR3 is TGCGCCAGCAGCCAGTATGAGGAAAGGCGGTCTCCAAACACCGGGGAGCTGTTTTTT. This codes for CASSQYEERRSPNTGELFF.

This chain uses TRBV15 with TRBJ2-5; unclear D gene. CDR1 is LNHNV, CDR2 YYDKDF, per germline (reference sequence). This CDR3 contains 13 residues. V was trimmed by 6 bases and J by 3 bases, leaving 11 bases between them. The CDR3 nucleotides are TGTGCCACCAGATCCCGGTCCGAAGAGACCCAGTACTTC. Amino acids: CATRSRSEETQYF. The full variable domain, completed using reference TRBV15 and TRBJ2-5, is DAMVIQNPRYQVTQFGKPVTLSCSQTLNHNVMYWYQQKSSQAPKLLFHYYDKDFNNEADTPDNFQSRRPNTSFCFLDIRSPGLGDTAMYLCATRSRSEETQYFGPGTRLLVL.

The chain has TRBV6-9 and TRBJ2-7, with unresolved D. V lost 3 bases and J 3 bases, leaving 9 bases between the germline ends. This CDR3 spans 13 amino acids. Germline CDR1 and CDR2: MNHGY and SVAAGI. CDR3: CASSYASSYEQYF. CDR3 DNA: TGTGCCAGCAGTTACGCATCCAGCTACGAGCAGTACTTC.

This clonotype appeared many times. V usage is TRBV7-2 and J usage is TRBJ2-5, with D tentatively TRBD1 (6 bases). The CDR3 loop spans 15 amino acids. Germline CDR1 SGHTA, CDR2 FQGNSA. V dropped 3 bases and J dropped 7 bases, with 18 bases sitting between them. The CDR3: CASSLDSSVKGTQYF. CDR3 coding DNA: TGTGCCAGCAGCTTGGACAGCTCAGTAAAAGGGACCCAGTACTTC.

This clonotype was found a few times. This sequence joins TRBV4-3 and TRBJ1-5; unclear D gene. Trimming stripped 6 bases from V and 3 bases from J, with 15 bases between. Germline CDR1 LGHNA, CDR2 YSLEER. This CDR3 has 15 residues. CDR3 in amino acids: CASRLSVRNNQPQHF. The CDR3 region has the DNA TGCGCCAGCAGACTCAGCGTCAGGAACAATCAGCCCCAGCATTTT.

This chain links TRBV12-5 with TRBJ1-5; D possibly corresponds to TRBD1 (6 bases). There are 13 residues in the CDR3. Trimming shortened V by 5 bases and J by 6 bases, and 11 bases separated the two germline ends. Germline V gene sequence: CDR1 LGHNT, CDR2 FRNRAP. CDR3 residues: CASGPQGFQPQHF. In nucleotides, the CDR3 is TGTGCTAGTGGTCCCCAGGGGTTTCAGCCCCAGCATTTT.

Only one count was recorded for this clonotype. Since a much larger clone is just one base distant, this may be a read error. This chain joins TRBV27 and TRBJ2-7; no reliable D call. Germline V gene data show CDR1 as MNHEY and CDR2 as SMNVEV (reference sequence). The CDR3 runs to 15 residues. This CDR3 reads CASGFGRFEAHEQYF. The DNA of the CDR3 is TGTGCCAGCGGTTTTGGCAGGTTCGAAGCCCACGAGCAGTACTTC.

As concerns this clonotype: This may arise from a read error, as a much more abundant clone is one base away. The chain is built from TRBV30 and TRBJ1-1, with 10 bases fitting TRBD1. Germline V CDR1 and CDR2: GTSNPN, SVGIG (reference sequence). CDR3 length equals 16 residues. CDR3 nucleotide sequence: TGTGCCTGGAGTCCCCGGGACAGGGGATCGGGCACTGAAACTTTCTTT. Its translation: CAWSPRDRGSGTETFF.

This clonotype was detected ten times or more. The chain carries TRBV27 and TRBJ1-2; TRBD1 matches 10 bases. V gave up 3 bases and J gave up 6 bases; unmatched junction bases: 7. This CDR3 is built from 15 residues. Germline V gene sequence: CDR1 MNHEY, CDR2 SMNVEV (reference sequence). CDR3 nucleotide sequence: TGTGCCAGCAGTTTCTTTGACAGGGGGCGTGATGGCTACACCTTC. Amino acids: CASSFFDRGRDGYTF.

This clonotype was seen at least ten times. This chain joins TRBV2 and TRBJ1-2; D is ambiguous. This CDR3 region has 11 residues. Germline V gene sequence: CDR1 SNHLY, CDR2 FYNNEI. The ends were cut back, 11 bases at V and 0 bases at J, with 7 bases in the middle. DNA for the CDR3: TGTGCCGAAACATCTAACTATGGCTACACCTTC. Residues: CAETSNYGYTF.

This clonotype was seen ten or more times. The chain combines TRBV6-9 with TRBJ1-1; the D gene is possibly TRBD1 (5 bases). From germline, CDR1 is MNHGY and CDR2 SVAAGI. This CDR3 is 13 amino acids long. V was trimmed by 2 bases and J by 8 bases, leaving 12 bases between them. CDR3 DNA: TGTGCCAGCAGTTATGGGGGGGGACTGGAAGCTTTCTTT. It is translated as CASSYGGGLEAFF.